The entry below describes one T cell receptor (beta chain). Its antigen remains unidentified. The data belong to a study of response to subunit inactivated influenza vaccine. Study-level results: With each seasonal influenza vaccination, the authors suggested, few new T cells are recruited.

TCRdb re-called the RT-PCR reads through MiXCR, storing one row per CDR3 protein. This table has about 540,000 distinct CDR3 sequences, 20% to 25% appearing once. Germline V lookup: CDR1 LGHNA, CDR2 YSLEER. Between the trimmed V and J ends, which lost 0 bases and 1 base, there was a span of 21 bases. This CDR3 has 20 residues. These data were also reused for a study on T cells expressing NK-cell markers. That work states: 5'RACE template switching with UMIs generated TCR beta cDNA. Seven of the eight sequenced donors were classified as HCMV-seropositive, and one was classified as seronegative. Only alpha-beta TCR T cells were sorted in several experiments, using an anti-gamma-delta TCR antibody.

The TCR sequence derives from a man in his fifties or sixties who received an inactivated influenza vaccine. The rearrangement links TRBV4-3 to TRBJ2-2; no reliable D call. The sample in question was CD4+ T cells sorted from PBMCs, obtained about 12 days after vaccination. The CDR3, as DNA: TGCGCCAGCAGCCAAGAACGCACGAGACGCCTTGCAGGGAACACCGGGGAGCTGTTTTTT. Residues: CASSQERTRRLAGNTGELFF.